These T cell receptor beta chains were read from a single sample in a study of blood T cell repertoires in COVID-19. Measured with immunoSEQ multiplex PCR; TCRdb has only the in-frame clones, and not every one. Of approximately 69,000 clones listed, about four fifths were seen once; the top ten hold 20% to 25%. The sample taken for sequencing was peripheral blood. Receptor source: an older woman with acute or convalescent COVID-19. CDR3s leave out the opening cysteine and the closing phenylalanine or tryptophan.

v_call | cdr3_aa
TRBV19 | ASSIDPWDIGRHQPQH
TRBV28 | ASRDAGTGSYEQY
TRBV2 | ASSPARSAEAF
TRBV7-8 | ASSPDGLRGNTIY
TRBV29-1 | SVAGAGNTIY
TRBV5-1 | ASSLDSGGNTIY
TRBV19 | ASTLFTGGGPTDTQY
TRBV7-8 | ASSAGTRGQPQH
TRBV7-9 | ASSSKVGTGNTYEQY
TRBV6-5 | ASTGYSGNTIY
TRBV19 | ATLDRERNEQY
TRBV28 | ASIPGVEGNQPQH
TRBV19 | ASSIVLQVYSTDTQY
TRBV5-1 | ASSPGLAGGGTEQF
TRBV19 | ASSLEVSGGNEQF
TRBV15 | ATSRERTGWNQPQH
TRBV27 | ASSSSRYNEQF
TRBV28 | ASILGQGANEQF
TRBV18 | ASSQTGTVTDTQY
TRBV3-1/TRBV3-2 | ASSQRDRGYEQY